These 18 T cell receptor beta chains came from one sample sequenced in a study of cytomegalovirus exposure and HLA in healthy donors. Assay used: immunoSEQ multiplex PCR; TCRdb lists only in-frame clones, some missing. Counted here are about 220,000 clones, approximately 80% occurring once; the ten biggest clones make up more than 13%. The sample consisted of PBMCs. These receptors were taken from a woman aged 30 to 39 in good health and CMV-seropositive.

The chain joins TRBV7-6 to TRBJ2-1; 9 bases fit TRBD2. V lost 0 bases to trimming and J lost 9 bases; unmatched junction nucleotides: 6. This CDR3 spans 15 amino acids. CDR1 and CDR2 from the germline V gene are SGHVS and FNYEAQ. CDR3 amino acids: CASSLAGGRAGEQFF. The CDR3 region has the DNA TGTGCCAGCAGCTTAGCGGGCGGGAGGGCCGGTGAGCAGTTCTTC.

The rearrangement joins TRBV5-4 to TRBJ1-2; D gene ambiguous. V lost 4 bases and J 2 bases, leaving 12 bases between the germline ends. Germline lookup yields CDR1 SGHNT and CDR2 YYREEE (reference sequence). This CDR3 has 14 residues. The CDR3 protein is CASSPDGRNYGYTF. The DNA of the CDR3 is TGTGCCAGCAGCCCGGACGGACGGAACTATGGCTACACCTTC.

V gene TRBV2 combines with J gene TRBJ2-3; a weak D match, TRBD2 (6 bases). The CDR3 length is 13 residues. Germline assignment: CDR1 SNHLY and CDR2 FYNNEI. The ends were cut back, 6 bases at V and 10 bases at J, with 17 bases in the middle. CDR3 nucleotide sequence: TGTGCCAGCAGGGGCTCACTAGCCTTACCGCAGTATTTT. As protein: CASRGSLALPQYF.

V gene TRBV30 combines with J gene TRBJ2-3; D might be TRBD2 (5 bases). The CDR3 spans 15 residues. Germline CDR1 and CDR2: GTSNPN and SVGIG (reference sequence). Trimming pared 4 bases from V and 1 base from J, leaving 15 bases between. For the CDR3, the DNA is TGTGCCTGGAAAACCGTAGCGCGACGCACAGATACGCAGTATTTT. It specifies CAWKTVARRTDTQYF.

This clone was observed a handful of times. The rearrangement uses TRBV6-4 and TRBJ2-3, with 10 bases matching TRBD2. The length of the CDR3 is 15 residues. Germline loops: CDR1 MRHNA, CDR2 SNTAGT. The V and J ends lost 6 bases and 1 base, in that order; junction bases with no gene match: 4. CDR3 sequence (DNA): TGTGCCAGCAGCCCCGGGACTAGCGGCACAGATACGCAGTATTTT. Translating gives CASSPGTSGTDTQYF.

This clone was seen more than once but under ten times. This CDR3 reads CASSLGTGSYEQYF. In nucleotides, the CDR3 is TGTGCCAGCAGCCTTGGGACAGGGTCCTACGAGCAGTACTTC. The chain carries TRBV7-6 and TRBJ2-7; TRBD1 agrees at 9 bases. This CDR3 comprises 14 residues. CDR1 SGHVS and CDR2 FNYEAQ come from the germline V gene. J lost 1 base, V lost 5 bases, and 3 bases had no gene match.

V usage is TRBV6-6 and J usage is TRBJ2-1; a weak D match, TRBD2 (5 bases). The CDR3 consists of 12 residues. The V end lost 2 bases, the J end lost 7 bases, and 6 bases lay between the germline ends. The V gene's germline CDR1 is MNHNY and CDR2 SVGAGI (reference sequence). DNA of the CDR3: TGTGCCAGCAGTTACGGCGGGAATGAGCAGTTCTTC. Encoded protein: CASSYGGNEQFF.

This sequence joins TRBV11-2 and TRBJ2-1, with 9 nucleotides matching TRBD2. CDR1 SGHAT and CDR2 FQNNGV come from the germline V gene. CDR3 size: 17 residues. V lost 5 bases and J lost 0; bases outside the gene matches: 8. The CDR3 bases are TGTGCCAGCAGCGTATCTAGCGGGGCGAGCTCCTACAATGAGCAGTTCTTC. Translating it yields CASSVSSGASSYNEQFF.

The chain combines TRBV29-1 with TRBJ2-1; TRBD2 aligns across 14 bases. The CDR3 runs to 17 residues. Germline CDR1 SQVTM, CDR2 ANQGSEA. J was trimmed by 6 bases and V by 0 bases; bases with no gene match: 7. CDR3 sequence (DNA): TGCAGCGTTGAAGATTTGGGACTAGCGGGAGAGAGCAATGAGCAGTTCTTC. It translates to CSVEDLGLAGESNEQFF.

The V gene is TRBV5-1, the J gene TRBJ2-3; the match to TRBD2 covers 9 bases. The CDR3 runs to 16 residues. Per the germline V gene, CDR1 is SGHRS and CDR2 is YFSETQ. The V segment lost 0 bases and the J segment 6 bases; nucleotides outside the gene matches: 8. The DNA for the CDR3 is TGCGCCAGCAGCTTGGGGGGCAGCGGGAGGACCGATACGCAGTATTTT. Translating gives CASSLGGSGRTDTQYF.

The table lists this clone with a few counts. The J gene is TRBJ2-3, the V gene TRBV5-1, with a weak D call TRBD1 (5 bases). Looked up from germline, CDR1 is SGHRS and CDR2 is YFSETQ. The CDR3 is 14 residues long. The V end was cut by 3 bases, the J end by 2 bases, with 10 bases between. The CDR3 nucleotides are TGCGCCAGCAGCTCCCTACAGGTCACAGATACGCAGTATTTT. It yields the protein CASSSLQVTDTQYF.

The chain is built from TRBV2 and TRBJ1-5, with D hard to call. Germline V gene lookup returns CDR1 SNHLY and CDR2 FYNNEI. Trimming took 6 bases from V and 0 from J, leaving 3 bases between them. This CDR3 has 12 amino acids. The CDR3 reads CASRVSNQPQHF. CDR3 nucleotides: TGTGCCAGCAGGGTTAGCAATCAGCCCCAGCATTTT.

The V and J genes are TRBV4-1 and TRBJ2-3; 8 nucleotides line up with TRBD2. The germline gives CDR1 MGHRA, CDR2 YSYEKL. The CDR3 extends over 17 amino acids. Trimming removed 1 base from V and 1 base from J; junction bases left unmatched: 7. CDR3 amino acids: CASSQAGGLRGTDTQYF. DNA of the CDR3: TGCGCCAGCAGCCAAGCGGGAGGGTTACGGGGCACAGATACGCAGTATTTT.

The chain recombines TRBV30 with TRBJ2-5; 9 nucleotides agree with TRBD1. Germline lookup yields CDR1 GTSNPN and CDR2 SVGIG (reference sequence). This CDR3 region has 15 residues. V gave up 1 base and J gave up 5 bases; unmatched junction bases: 8. The CDR3 here is CAWSASGTGWETQYF. CDR3 nucleotide sequence: TGTGCCTGGAGTGCTTCCGGGACAGGGTGGGAGACCCAGTACTTC.

The V gene is TRBV5-1, the J gene TRBJ2-3; the D is unclear. Deletions cut 5 bases from V and 3 bases from J, with 10 bases between. From germline, CDR1 is SGHRS and CDR2 YFSETQ. This CDR3 is built from 13 residues. The CDR3 here is CASRVFPTDTQYF. The CDR3, as DNA: TGCGCCAGCAGGGTTTTTCCGACAGATACGCAGTATTTT.

The genes are TRBV4-1 and TRBJ2-2, with 8 bases that match TRBD1. Germline V gene data show CDR1 as MGHRA and CDR2 as YSYEKL. J was trimmed by 7 bases and V by 3 bases; bases with no gene match: 10. The CDR3 contains 16 residues. Here the CDR3 DNA reads TGCGCCAGCAGCCACCAAAGGCAGGGGGCTATCGGGGAGCTGTTTTTT. Translating gives CASSHQRQGAIGELFF.

The V and J genes are TRBV28 and TRBJ1-5; a possible D gene is TRBD1 (5 bases). Per germline, CDR1 MDHEN and CDR2 SYDVKM. Trimming shortened V by 1 base and J by 0 bases, and 25 bases separated the two germline ends. CDR3 length equals 21 residues. The CDR3 is CASSLFHPGPELSYSNQPQHF. The CDR3 coding sequence is TGTGCCAGCAGTTTATTCCATCCAGGGCCGGAGCTTTCCTATAGCAATCAGCCCCAGCATTTT.

The chain combines TRBV30 with TRBJ1-2, with 7 bases lining up with TRBD1. Germline V gene lookup returns CDR1 GTSNPN and CDR2 SVGIG (reference sequence). This CDR3 comprises 14 residues. V lost 3 bases and J lost 5; bases outside the gene matches: 9. DNA of the CDR3: TGTGCCTGGAGCAGAGGGGGCCTCCCGTATGGCTACACCTTC. Translation gives CAWSRGGLPYGYTF.